This entry concerns a single T cell receptor beta chain. Its antigen is still unknown. V was shortened by 0 bases and J by 2 bases, with 17 bases between the two germline ends. Germline-derived CDR1 and CDR2 are MRHNA and SNTAGT. The CDR3 is 17 residues long. As part of library construction, unique molecular identifiers were attached to individual cDNA molecules. TCRdb recomputed calls from the 5' RACE reads with MiXCR, one row per CDR3 protein. Counted here are tens of thousands of distinct CDR3 sequences, more than 15% occurring once; the ten biggest clones make up approximately 9%. This sample is part of a study of early T cells in non-severe SARS-CoV-2 infection. Study context: It was bulk RNA from unsorted whole blood that was sequenced, and the chains were unpaired.

Findings of the study overall: Matching results from VDJdb favored anti-spike CD8 responses, leaving private and CD4 specificities undetected.

This chain joins TRBV6-4 and TRBJ2-7; D is possibly TRBD1 (5 bases). The clonotype originates from an adult who was a healthcare worker with PCR-confirmed SARS-CoV-2 infection or an uninfected control (not recorded which). Sequencing used whole blood, obtained at baseline. CDR3 amino acids: CASSDSSQGRPTYEQYF. The CDR3 nucleotides read TGTGCCAGCAGTGACTCGAGCCAGGGCAGGCCGACCTACGAGCAGTACTTC.